A selection of T cell receptor beta chains follows, all from one sample in a study of human T cells and chemical hapten exposure. TCRdb fed the RACE reads into MiXCR, producing one record per CDR3 protein. The sample contains 250,000 to 300,000 distinct CDR3 sequences, around 7.3% of which appear only once. Sequenced here: whole blood, sampled in connection with sensitization to the hapten diphenylcyclopropenone (DPC). The source is a man aged 18-30 years with alopecia areata. Some clones in this sample may be carry-over from other donors' samples. Each CDR3 is given with its conserved first and last residue.

V gene	J gene	CDR3 protein
TRBV6-1	TRBJ2-3	CATRDGGGTDTQYF
TRBV6-2/TRBV6-3	TRBJ1-2	CASSSKTTGFGYTF
TRBV5-1	TRBJ2-3	CASSSSPPGLAGTQTDTQYF
TRBV7-2	TRBJ2-1	CASSRTSGGTHNEQFF
TRBV11-2	TRBJ2-4	CASTPLGGRNIQYF
TRBV9	TRBJ1-5	CASSYRGYSNQPQHF
TRBV10-3	TRBJ1-3	CATSKDGGSGNTIYF
TRBV29-1	TRBJ2-1	CSVGDGGNEQFF
TRBV14	TRBJ1-2	CASSLGQGASGYTF
TRBV28	TRBJ2-7	CASSLTGPYSYEQYF
TRBV20-1	TRBJ1-5	CSASQSSNQPQHF
TRBV7-2	TRBJ2-1	CASSPRTNNGEQFF
TRBV12-3/TRBV12-4	TRBJ2-6	CASHYFGANVLTF
TRBV13	TRBJ2-3	CASSLMGRGNTQYF
TRBV6-2/TRBV6-3	TRBJ2-2	CASSEQGPSNTGELFF
TRBV12-3/TRBV12-4	TRBJ1-4	CASSGALMGNEKLFF
TRBV4-1	TRBJ1-3	CASSQDNRVRGNTIYF
TRBV4-3	TRBJ1-6	CASSQGGRTGLSPLHF
TRBV28	TRBJ1-1	CASSFTPGQAGNTEAFF
TRBV11-2	TRBJ1-1	CASSLRVKNTEAFF
TRBV14	TRBJ2-2	CASSRDRGRAGELFF
TRBV3-1	TRBJ1-1	CASSPVGFTEAFF
TRBV20-1	TRBJ1-1	CSARFRDTEAFF
TRBV12-3/TRBV12-4	TRBJ2-1	CASSSNRGRNEQFF
TRBV5-1	TRBJ2-3	CASSPEPAGNTDTQYF
TRBV6-2/TRBV6-3	TRBJ1-1	CASSYEDRVTTEAFF
TRBV7-9	TRBJ1-2	CASSQGTKFNYGYTF
TRBV7-8	TRBJ1-5	CASSPNRVGQPQHF
TRBV7-9	TRBJ1-4	CASSPPTGRDMFF
TRBV7-9	TRBJ1-1	CASSLLSEAFF
TRBV9	TRBJ2-3	CASSPGSGGETSTDTQYF
TRBV20-1	TRBJ1-1	CSATEVRAGTEAFF
TRBV29-1	TRBJ2-7	CSVATGWEQYF
TRBV24-1	TRBJ1-5	CATSLPNQPQHF
TRBV9	TRBJ1-1	CASSGVRTEAFF
TRBV7-2	TRBJ2-5	CASSSSPEETQYF
TRBV7-9	TRBJ2-1	CASSNRRLAGNYNEQFF
TRBV20-1	TRBJ1-1	CSARDLRLDRDSEAFF
TRBV12-3/TRBV12-4	TRBJ1-2	CASSLTGRGYGYTF
TRBV10-2	TRBJ2-3	CASSESGGAADTQYF
TRBV3-1	TRBJ2-2	CASSQELAGGPGELFF
TRBV11-2	TRBJ2-5	CASSLEWLGETQYF
TRBV7-2	TRBJ1-2	CASSLGDRIAGYTF
TRBV7-9	TRBJ2-7	CASSRTGVAYEQYF
TRBV5-5	TRBJ1-4	CASYQGFANEKLFF